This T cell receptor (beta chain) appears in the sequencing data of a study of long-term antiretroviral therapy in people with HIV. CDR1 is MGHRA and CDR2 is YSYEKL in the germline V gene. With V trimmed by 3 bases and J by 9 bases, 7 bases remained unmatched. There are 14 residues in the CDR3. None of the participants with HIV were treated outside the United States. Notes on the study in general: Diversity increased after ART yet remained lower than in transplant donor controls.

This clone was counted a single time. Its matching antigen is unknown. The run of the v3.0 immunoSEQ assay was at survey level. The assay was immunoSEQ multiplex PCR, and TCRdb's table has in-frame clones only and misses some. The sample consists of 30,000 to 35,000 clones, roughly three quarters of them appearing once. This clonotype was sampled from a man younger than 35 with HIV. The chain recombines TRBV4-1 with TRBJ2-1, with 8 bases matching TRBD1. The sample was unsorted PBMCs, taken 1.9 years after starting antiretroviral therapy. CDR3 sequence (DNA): TGCGCCAGCAGCCAGAGGACAGGGTATCCTGAGCAGTTCTTC. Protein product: CASSQRTGYPEQFF.